This T cell receptor beta chain was observed in a study of breast tumors, draining lymph nodes, adjacent tissues. Axillary draining lymph nodes of breast cancer patients supplied the node samples. TCRdb fed the multiplex PCR reads into MiXCR, producing one record per CDR3 protein. The table shows 150,000 to 250,000 distinct CDR3 sequences, with 30% to 40% occurring only once. Germline lookup yields CDR1 SGHVS and CDR2 FNYEAQ. CDR3 length: 15 residues. The ends lost 2 bases at V and 5 bases at J; junction bases unmatched: 3. The sequenced material came from axillary lymph node tissue. The source of this sequence is a female donor with breast cancer. Some clones in this sample may be carry-over from other donors' samples. This sequence joins TRBV7-6 and TRBJ2-2; 9 bases map to TRBD2. CDR3 bases: TGTGCCAGCAGCTTAAGGCTAGCGGGGACCGGGGAGCTGTTTTTT. It translates to CASSLRLAGTGELFF.